The T cell receptor beta chain under discussion was sequenced for a study of T cell clonality in common variable immunodeficiency. Whole-study results and caveats: CVID subjects showed higher TCRbeta clonality than healthy controls.

Sequenced by immunoSEQ multiplex PCR; TCRdb stores in-frame clones only, minus some. Observed in the sample are about 52,000 clones, none of them singletons. There are 15 residues in the CDR3. Trimming pared 4 bases from V and 6 bases from J, leaving 20 bases between. CDR1 is SGHRS and CDR2 is YFSETQ in the germline V gene. There are many counts of this clone. Its antigen is not known. The DNA ends 3 residues before the CDR3 does, and the rest of the CDR3 is filled in from the germline J gene. This receptor was identified in a person between 18 and 70 years old in good health. The chain is built from TRBV5-1 and TRBJ2-7; perhaps TRBD2 as D (7 bases). Sequenced sample: peripheral blood mononuclear cells. CDR3: CASSPRGGDRLEQYF. The CDR3 DNA, read in part, is TGCGCCAGCAGCCCAAGGGGGGGAGACAGGCTCGAG.